The entry below describes one T cell receptor beta chain. Sequencing was performed with immunoSEQ multiplex PCR; in TCRdb, only in-frame clones are kept and a portion is missing. The sample yields about 48,000 clones, 85% to 90% seen once. CDR3 length equals 13 residues. Trimming took 11 bases from V and 0 from J, leaving 13 bases between them. Germline lookup yields CDR1 SNHLY and CDR2 FYNNEI. This sample was included in a study of OX40 agonist ivuxolimab in advanced cancers. This receptor was taken from an adult with an advanced solid tumor such as melanoma, head and neck, liver or kidney cancer. The chain has TRBV2 and TRBJ1-1; D not certain. Sequenced here: CD4+ or CD8+ T cells sorted from blood, sampled in a trial of the OX40 agonist ivuxolimab. CDR3 in amino acids: CAATNSVNTEAFF. DNA of the CDR3: TGTGCCGCGACAAACTCGGTGAACACTGAAGCTTTCTTT.